Following are 4 T cell receptor beta chains from one sample sequenced in a study of blood T cell repertoires in COVID-19. TCRdb's copy holds only in-frame clones and misses some; the assay was immunoSEQ multiplex PCR. The sample holds approximately 130,000 clones, 80% to 85% seen once. Input material: PBMCs or T cells enriched from blood (not recorded which). The receptors here all came from a man aged 25-40 years who had recovered from COVID-19.

This sequence joins TRBV15 and TRBJ2-7, with a possible D match to TRBD1 (6 bases). Looked up from germline, CDR1 is LNHNV and CDR2 is YYDKDF (reference sequence). The V gene lost 6 bases and the J gene lost 4 bases, with 16 bases spanning the gap. The CDR3 contains 14 residues. The CDR3 loop reads CATSRPGEAYEQYF. Written as DNA, the CDR3 is TGTGCCACCAGTAGACCAGGGGAAGCTTACGAGCAGTACTTC.

The V gene is TRBV29-1, the J gene TRBJ2-7; D remains unclear. The CDR3 extends over 12 amino acids. Per germline, CDR1 SQVTM and CDR2 ANQGSEA. Trimming pared 4 bases from V and 0 bases from J, leaving 7 bases between. CDR3 DNA sequence: TGCAGCGTTGTTGGCAGCTCCTACGAGCAGTACTTC. This gives the protein CSVVGSSYEQYF.

This rearrangement joins TRBV11-2 to TRBJ1-2; D not certain. Deletions cut 1 base from V and 6 bases from J, with 12 bases between. CDR1 is SGHAT and CDR2 is FQNNGV in the germline V gene. CDR3 size: 14 residues. CDR3 DNA sequence: TGTGCCAGCAGCTTAGGGCAGTCAGGCCATGGCTACACCTTC. Its translation: CASSLGQSGHGYTF.

This clone was seen a handful of times. The CDR3 DNA reads as TGTGCCAGCAGCTTGATAACGGGACAGGATTCACCCCTCCACTTT. This encodes CASSLITGQDSPLHF. The chain employs TRBV7-2 and TRBJ1-6, with 8 positions matching TRBD1. Germline values: CDR1 SGHTA, CDR2 FQGNSA. The CDR3 extends over 15 amino acids. V trimming: 3 bases; J trimming: 8 bases; junction bases outside the gene matches: 6.